Presented here are 30 T cell receptor beta chains from one specimen sequenced in a study of OX40 agonist ivuxolimab in advanced cancers. Sequencing used immunoSEQ multiplex PCR; TCRdb keeps in-frame clones, though not all of them. The sample yields fewer than 75,000 clones, 88% seen once. The sample consisted of CD4+ or CD8+ T cells sorted from blood, taken in a trial of the OX40 agonist ivuxolimab. The receptors here all came from an adult with an advanced solid tumor such as melanoma, head and neck, liver or kidney cancer.

The chain employs TRBV6-5 and TRBJ2-3; D possibly corresponds to TRBD2 (6 bases). Looked up from germline, CDR1 is MNHEY and CDR2 is SVGAGI. The CDR3 has 14 residues. The V gene lost 6 bases and the J gene lost 2 bases, with 12 bases spanning the gap. The CDR3: CASSRWGDTDTQYF. CDR3 DNA: TGTGCCAGCAGCCGTTGGGGGGACACAGATACGCAGTATTTT.

The rearrangement uses TRBV29-1 and TRBJ2-1; 8 bases line up with TRBD2. The germline V gene encodes CDR1 SQVTM and CDR2 ANQGSEA. Trimming cost V 3 bases and J 9 bases; bases outside gene matches: 4. The CDR3 has 12 residues. The CDR3 loop reads CSVDPGRGEQFF. The CDR3 DNA sequence: TGCAGCGTTGACCCCGGGAGGGGTGAGCAGTTCTTC.

The chain employs TRBV9 and TRBJ2-3; tentative D call: TRBD2 (5 bases). Germline values: CDR1 SGDLS, CDR2 YYNGEE. The CDR3 loop spans 13 amino acids. V was pared by 3 bases and J by 4 bases, with 9 bases between. CDR3 DNA sequence: TGTGCCAGCAGCGGCGGAGGTTCAGATACGCAGTATTTT. Translation: CASSGGGSDTQYF.

The chain carries TRBV7-9 and TRBJ2-5, with 8 bases fitting TRBD1. Germline CDR1 and CDR2: SEHNR and FQNEAQ (reference sequence). CDR3 length: 13 amino acids. V shed 4 bases, J shed 2 bases, and the junction held 0 bases outside the gene matches. CDR3 residues: CASSWTGQETQYF. The CDR3 coding sequence is TGTGCCAGCAGCTGGACAGGGCAAGAGACCCAGTACTTC.

The chain links TRBV30 to TRBJ1-3, with D maybe TRBD1 (5 bases). CDR1 GTSNPN and CDR2 SVGIG come from the germline V gene (reference sequence). The V end was cut by 3 bases, the J end by 2 bases, with 8 bases between. The CDR3 runs to 13 residues. The CDR3 sequence is CAWRRGAGNTIYF. For the CDR3, the DNA is TGTGCCTGGAGACGAGGGGCTGGAAACACCATATATTTT.

This chain uses TRBV6-1 with TRBJ1-3; D gene unclear. Trimming removed 5 bases at V and 7 bases at J, with 12 bases between. Germline loops: CDR1 MNHNS, CDR2 SASEGT. The CDR3 has 13 amino acids. CDR3 DNA: TGTGCCAGCAGTCTCGACCCGAGGAACACCATATATTTT. It is translated as CASSLDPRNTIYF.

This clone was observed a handful of times. The rearrangement uses TRBV5-1 and TRBJ2-5, with 7 nucleotides matching TRBD1. This CDR3 has 16 residues. CDR1 is SGHRS and CDR2 is YFSETQ in the germline V gene. V lost 0 bases, J lost 4 bases, and 9 bases stayed unmatched. CDR3 loop: CASSLGSTGSGETQYF. CDR3 in DNA: TGCGCCAGCAGCTTGGGCTCGACAGGGAGTGGAGAGACCCAGTACTTC.

This sequence joins TRBV6-1 and TRBJ2-7; no firm D call. Germline V gene lookup returns CDR1 MNHNS and CDR2 SASEGT. This CDR3 is built from 13 residues. V lost 2 bases, J lost 4 bases, and 9 bases lay in between. Here the CDR3 reads CASSETWGYEQYF. The CDR3 region has the DNA TGTGCCAGCAGTGAAACCTGGGGTTACGAGCAGTACTTC.

This chain links TRBV5-1 with TRBJ2-7; 7 bases align to TRBD2. The junction had 16 bases not matched to a gene; V was cut back by 3 bases and J by 4 bases. This CDR3 has 17 residues. Germline V gene data show CDR1 as SGHRS and CDR2 as YFSETQ. CDR3 loop: CASSSWGVGGERYEQYF. CDR3 nucleotides: TGCGCCAGCAGCTCTTGGGGAGTGGGAGGGGAGAGGTACGAGCAGTACTTC.

The CDR3 sequence is CASSWRPNTDTQYF. DNA of the CDR3: TGTGCCAGCAGCTGGCGGCCCAACACAGATACGCAGTATTTT. This sequence joins TRBV2 and TRBJ2-3; the D is unclear. The CDR3 has 14 amino acids. Trimming cost V 6 bases and J 2 bases, with 12 bases left between them. Germline V gives CDR1 SNHLY, CDR2 FYNNEI.

V is TRBV7-8 and J is TRBJ1-2; tentative D call: TRBD1 (6 bases). This CDR3 region has 18 residues. The germline V gene has CDR1 SGHVS and CDR2 FQNEAQ. Trimming took 3 bases from V and 7 from J, leaving 27 bases between them. The CDR3 DNA follows: TGTGCCAGCAGCTTTTTTAATATAGGGGTTGAACAGGGTTCTGGCTACACCTTC. This gives the protein CASSFFNIGVEQGSGYTF.

This clone was recorded a few times. J is TRBJ1-5 and V is TRBV7-3, with D possibly matching TRBD1 (5 bases). This CDR3 comprises 12 residues. Germline V gives CDR1 SGHTA, CDR2 FQGTGA. V shed 2 bases and J shed 7 bases, with 6 bases lying between them. In DNA form, the CDR3 reads TGTGCCAGCAGCTTAGGGGGACAGCCCCAGCATTTT. It yields the protein CASSLGGQPQHF. Together with reference TRBV7-3 and TRBJ1-5, the CDR3 gives the full variable domain: GAGVSQTPSNKVTEKGKYVELRCDPISGHTALYWYRQSLGQGPEFLIYFQGTGAADDSGLPNDRFFAVRPEGSVSTLKIQRTERGDSAVYLCASSLGGQPQHFGDGTRLSIL.

The chain carries TRBV19 and TRBJ2-1; D is uncertain. The V gene lost 8 bases and the J gene lost 0 bases, with 8 bases spanning the gap. CDR3 length: 13 amino acids. The germline V gene has CDR1 LNHDA and CDR2 SQIVND (reference sequence). The DNA of the CDR3 is TGTGCCAGTGCCCAGAGCTCCTACAATGAGCAGTTCTTC. Its translation: CASAQSSYNEQFF.

This clone was counted once. The chain uses TRBV7-6 and TRBJ1-5, with no clear D. The CDR3 is 13 amino acids. The V and J ends lost 5 bases and 1 base respectively, with 6 bases between them. The V gene's germline CDR1 is SGHVS and CDR2 FNYEAQ. Here the CDR3 reads CASSRLSNQPQHF. As DNA, the CDR3 is TGTGCCAGCAGCCGCCTAAGCAATCAGCCCCAGCATTTT.

The rearrangement uses TRBV5-1 and TRBJ2-3; TRBD2 is a possible D gene (6 bases). V was clipped by 0 bases and J by 2 bases, with 10 bases between them. CDR3 length: 15 residues. Germline CDR1 and CDR2: SGHRS and YFSETQ. CDR3 loop: CASSLAGLNTDTQYF. The CDR3 region has the DNA TGCGCCAGCAGCTTGGCGGGACTGAACACAGATACGCAGTATTTT.

V and J are TRBV2 and TRBJ2-1, with 8 positions matching TRBD2. The CDR3 has 14 residues. Germline V CDR1 and CDR2: SNHLY, FYNNEI. The V and J ends lost 6 bases and 4 bases, in that order; junction bases with no gene match: 5. The CDR3 protein is CASRLAGPYNEQFF. CDR3 in DNA: TGTGCCAGCAGGTTAGCGGGACCGTACAATGAGCAGTTCTTC.

This chain links TRBV18 with TRBJ1-2; a possible D gene is TRBD1 (6 bases). The CDR3 extends over 13 amino acids. CDR1 is KGHSH and CDR2 is LQKENI in the germline V gene. Trimming removed 2 bases at V and 6 bases at J, with 10 bases between. CDR3 in amino acids: CASSPVQGDGYTF. CDR3 DNA sequence: TGTGCCAGCTCACCAGTACAGGGTGATGGCTACACCTTC.

This clone occurred once. The chain links TRBV6-1 to TRBJ1-5; no clear D. This CDR3 is 14 amino acids long. Looked up from germline, CDR1 is MNHNS and CDR2 is SASEGT. Trimming stripped 3 bases from V and 0 bases from J, with 6 bases between. In nucleotides, the CDR3 is TGTGCCAGCAGTGAGGGCCTTAGCAATCAGCCCCAGCATTTT. It is translated as CASSEGLSNQPQHF.

This chain uses TRBV2 with TRBJ1-1; tentative D call: TRBD1 (5 bases). Germline V gene lookup returns CDR1 SNHLY and CDR2 FYNNEI. Trimming removed 4 bases at V and 2 bases at J, with 8 bases between. This CDR3 spans 13 amino acids. Written as DNA, the CDR3 is TGTGCCAGCAGTGGGGGCTTTAACACTGAAGCTTTCTTT. Protein: CASSGGFNTEAFF.

The chain links TRBV18 to TRBJ1-1; weak D call: TRBD1 (5 bases). This CDR3 has 12 residues. Looked up from germline, CDR1 is KGHSH and CDR2 is LQKENI. V lost 4 bases to trimming and J lost 4 bases, with 7 bases between them. CDR3 in amino acids: CASSLDSTEAFF. The CDR3 DNA reads TGTGCCAGCTCACTTGACAGCACTGAAGCTTTCTTT.

This chain links TRBV6-1 with TRBJ1-4, with D uncertain. Germline V gives CDR1 MNHNS, CDR2 SASEGT. Trimming pared 8 bases from V and 5 bases from J, leaving 9 bases between. The CDR3 has 12 amino acids. The CDR3 nucleotides are TGTGCCAGCCTTTGGGAAAATGAAAAACTGTTTTTT. Translated: CASLWENEKLFF.

The chain joins TRBV11-2 to TRBJ2-1; D may be TRBD1 (5 bases). Germline V gene data show CDR1 as SGHAT and CDR2 as FQNNGV. Trimming removed 4 bases at V and 9 bases at J, with 19 bases between. The CDR3 runs to 15 residues. The CDR3 loop reads CASSSTERLLGEQFF. The CDR3 DNA reads as TGTGCCAGCAGCTCGACAGAGCGTCTACTGGGTGAGCAGTTCTTC.

The chain recombines TRBV30 with TRBJ2-1, with a possible D match to TRBD1 (5 bases). Trimming left V 3 bases short and J 8 bases short, with 17 bases between. The CDR3 covers 14 residues. Germline V gene sequence: CDR1 GTSNPN, CDR2 SVGIG (reference sequence). The CDR3 sequence is CAWSLSYSRDEQFF. The CDR3 nucleotides are TGTGCCTGGAGCCTATCGTACTCCAGGGATGAGCAGTTCTTC. Full variable domain (outside the CDR3, taken from reference TRBV30 and TRBJ2-1): SQTIHQWPATLVQPVGSPLSLECTVEGTSNPNLYWYRQAAGRGLQLLFYSVGIGQISSEVPQNLSASRPQDRQFILSSKKLLLSDSGFYLCAWSLSYSRDEQFFGPGTRLTVL.

Only a few counts were recorded for this clone. The chain links TRBV30 to TRBJ2-7; D is uncertain. The CDR3 loop spans 10 amino acids. Trimming took off 0 bases at V and 7 bases at J, with 4 bases between the two ends. Germline CDR1 is GTSNPN and CDR2 is SVGIG (reference sequence). The CDR3 DNA is TGTGCCTGGAGTGTGCGGGAGCAGTACTTC. Amino acid sequence: CAWSVREQYF.

The V and J genes are TRBV30 and TRBJ2-1; D is unresolved. There are 13 residues in the CDR3. Trimming took off 1 base at V and 10 bases at J, with 14 bases between the two ends. Germline V gene sequence: CDR1 GTSNPN, CDR2 SVGIG (reference sequence). CDR3 coding DNA: TGTGCCTGGAGTGCGAGTCAGCGCCCAGAGCAGTTCTTC. It translates to CAWSASQRPEQFF.

The chain is built from TRBV4-1 and TRBJ2-7; D call uncertain. Germline CDR1 and CDR2: MGHRA and YSYEKL. This CDR3 comprises 16 residues. The germline V and J ends were trimmed by 1 base and 6 bases, with 19 bases remaining between them. In DNA form, the CDR3 reads TGCGCCAGCAGCCAAGTGGATCTCGTACACCACGGCGAGCAGTACTTC. Translation: CASSQVDLVHHGEQYF.

As concerns this clone: The junction and the germline gene differ at one end; a read error may be behind it. The rearrangement uses TRBV18 and TRBJ1-2; D might be TRBD1 (6 bases). The CDR3 covers 12 residues. The germline CDR1 and CDR2 sequences are KGHSH and LQKENI. The CDR3 spells CASSPGEGEQNF. As DNA, the CDR3 is TGTGCCAGCTCACCCGGCGAGGGGGAGCAGAACTTC.

The count of this clone is one. J is TRBJ2-7 and V is TRBV18, with 7 positions matching TRBD1. The germline gives CDR1 KGHSH, CDR2 LQKENI. The CDR3 extends over 13 amino acids. With 3 bases clipped from V and 3 bases from J, the junction kept 2 bases outside the gene matches. Written as DNA, the CDR3 is TGTGCCAGCTCACCCAGGGGGAGCTACGAGCAGTACTTC. Translation: CASSPRGSYEQYF.

The rearrangement links TRBV6-1 to TRBJ2-3, with TRBD2 matching 7 bases. The germline gives CDR1 MNHNS, CDR2 SASEGT. The CDR3 runs to 14 residues. The J segment lost 5 bases and the V segment lost 10 bases, leaving 12 bases of the junction unmatched. CDR3 region: CATRLALTIDTQYF. The CDR3 DNA reads as TGTGCCACTCGACTAGCATTAACAATAGATACGCAGTATTTT.

V is TRBV19 and J is TRBJ2-2; 11 nucleotides line up with TRBD1. The CDR3 has 15 residues. Germline assignment: CDR1 LNHDA and CDR2 SQIVND (reference sequence). J was trimmed by 4 bases and V by 5 bases; bases with no gene match: 3. The CDR3 loop is CASSAGQGVTGELFF. The CDR3 bases are TGTGCCAGTAGTGCGGGACAGGGGGTCACCGGGGAGCTGTTTTTT.